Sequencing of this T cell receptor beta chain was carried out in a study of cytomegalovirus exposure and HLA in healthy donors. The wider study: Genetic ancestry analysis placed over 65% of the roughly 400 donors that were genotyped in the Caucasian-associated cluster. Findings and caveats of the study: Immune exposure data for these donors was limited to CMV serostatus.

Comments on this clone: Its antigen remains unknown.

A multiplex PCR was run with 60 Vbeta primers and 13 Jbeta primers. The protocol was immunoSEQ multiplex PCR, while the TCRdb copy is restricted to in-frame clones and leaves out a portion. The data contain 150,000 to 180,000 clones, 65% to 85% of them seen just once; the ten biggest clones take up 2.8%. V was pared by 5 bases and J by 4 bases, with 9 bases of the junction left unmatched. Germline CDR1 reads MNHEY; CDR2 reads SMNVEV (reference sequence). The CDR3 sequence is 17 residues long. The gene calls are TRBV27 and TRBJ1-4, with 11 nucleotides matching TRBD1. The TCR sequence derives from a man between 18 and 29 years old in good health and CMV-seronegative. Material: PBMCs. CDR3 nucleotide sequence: TGTGCCAGCAGTCCGGACAGGGGGCGGGAAGGTAATGAAAAACTGTTTTTT. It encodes CASSPDRGREGNEKLFF.